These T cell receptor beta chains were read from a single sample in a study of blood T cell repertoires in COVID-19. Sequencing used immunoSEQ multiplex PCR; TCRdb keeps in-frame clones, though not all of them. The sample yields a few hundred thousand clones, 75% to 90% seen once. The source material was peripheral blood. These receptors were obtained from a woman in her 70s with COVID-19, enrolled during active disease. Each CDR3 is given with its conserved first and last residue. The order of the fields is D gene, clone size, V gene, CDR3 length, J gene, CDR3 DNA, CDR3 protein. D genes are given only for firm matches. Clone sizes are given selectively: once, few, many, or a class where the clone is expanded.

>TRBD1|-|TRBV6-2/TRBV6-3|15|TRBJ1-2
TGTGCCAGCAGTTATCTGGAGGGGGCGAACTATGGCTACACCTTC
CASSYLEGANYGYTF
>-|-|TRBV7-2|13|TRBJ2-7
TGTGCCAGCAGCTTCGCGGGGATCTACGAGCAGTACTTC
CASSFAGIYEQYF
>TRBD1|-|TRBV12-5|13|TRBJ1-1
TGTGCTAGTGGCCTGACAGGGTACACTGAAGCTTTCTTT
CASGLTGYTEAFF
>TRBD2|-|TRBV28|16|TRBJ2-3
TGTGCCAGTTCCCGATACGGCGGGGGGGCGTCGGATACGCAGTATTTT
CASSRYGGGASDTQYF
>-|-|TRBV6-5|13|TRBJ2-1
TGTGCCAGCAGTTTCGACTGGTACAATGAGCAGTTCTTC
CASSFDWYNEQFF
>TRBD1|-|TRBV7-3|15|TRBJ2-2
TGTGCCAGCAGCCGGGACAGGGGCGGCACCGGGGAGCTGTTTTTT
CASSRDRGGTGELFF
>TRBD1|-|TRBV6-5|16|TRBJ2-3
TGTGCCAGCAGCTACTCCGGGACAGGGGGTTCAGATACGCAGTATTTT
CASSYSGTGGSDTQYF
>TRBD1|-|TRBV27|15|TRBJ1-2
TGTGCCAGCAGGGAGGCGGGACAGTTCCTAGGAGGCTACACCTTC
CASREAGQFLGGYTF
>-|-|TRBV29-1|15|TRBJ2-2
TGCAGCGGGAAAGTGACAGATGCGAGCACCGGGGAGCTGTTTTTT
CSGKVTDASTGELFF
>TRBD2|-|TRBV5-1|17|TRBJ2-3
TGCGCCAGCAGCTTGGGCGGCAGCGGGGGGCTAACAGATACGCAGTATTTT
CASSLGGSGGLTDTQYF
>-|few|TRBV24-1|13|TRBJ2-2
TGTGCCACCAGTGACATTTACACCGGGGAGCTGTTTTTT
CATSDIYTGELFF
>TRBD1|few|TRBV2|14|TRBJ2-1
TGTGCCAGCAGTGCGACACAGGGGCGGAATGAGCAGTTCTTC
CASSATQGRNEQFF
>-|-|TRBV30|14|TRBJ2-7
TGTGCCTGGAGTATCGGTAGCGGATTCTACGAGCAGTACTTC
CAWSIGSGFYEQYF
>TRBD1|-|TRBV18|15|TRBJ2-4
TGTGCCAGCTCACCTCTATCTGGTGGACAGGGTATTAAGGACTTC
CASSPLSGGQGIKDF
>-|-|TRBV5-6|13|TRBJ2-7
TGTGCCAGCAGGGTCCTAGGGACAACCGAGCAGTACTTC
CASRVLGTTEQYF
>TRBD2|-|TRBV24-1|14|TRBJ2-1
TGTGCCACAGATGCGGGGGGATCCTACAATGAGCAGTTCTTC
CATDAGGSYNEQFF
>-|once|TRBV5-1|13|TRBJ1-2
TGCGCCAGCAGCTTGTTGGGGCTCTATGGCTACACCTTC
CASSLLGLYGYTF
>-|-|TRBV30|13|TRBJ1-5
TGTGCCTGGAGTGTACAGGGTAGGCAGCCCCAGCATTTT
CAWSVQGRQPQHF
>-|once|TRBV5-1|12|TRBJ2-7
TGCGCCAGCAGCGCAACAGGATACGAGCAGTACTTC
CASSATGYEQYF
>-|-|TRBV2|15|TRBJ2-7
TGTGCCAGCAGTGGGGAGCCGAGGGCCCCCTACGAGCAGTACTTC
CASSGEPRAPYEQYF
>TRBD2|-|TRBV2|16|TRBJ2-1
TGTGCCAGCAGTGAAGCAAGCGGGGGGGCCGTAGTTGAGCAGTTCTTC
CASSEASGGAVVEQFF
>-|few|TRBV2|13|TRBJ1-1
TGTGCCAGCAGTGAATACCCGGGGACTGAAGCTTTCTTT
CASSEYPGTEAFF
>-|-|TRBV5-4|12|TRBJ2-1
TGTGCCAGCAGCTTGAACGGGAATGAGCAGTTCTTC
CASSLNGNEQFF
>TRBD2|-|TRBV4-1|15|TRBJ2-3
TGCGCCAGCAGCGAAGATAGCGGGGGTACAGATACGCAGTATTTT
CASSEDSGGTDTQYF
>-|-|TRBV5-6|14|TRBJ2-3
TGTGCCAGCAGCGGCGGAAGTTCCACAGATACGCAGTATTTT
CASSGGSSTDTQYF
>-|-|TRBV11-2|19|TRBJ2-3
TGTGCCAGCAGCTACCCTCCCGCAGACTATTTCATCAGCACAGATACGCAGTATTTT
CASSYPPADYFISTDTQYF
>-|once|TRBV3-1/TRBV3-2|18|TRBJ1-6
TGTGCCAGCAGCCAAGAGATGGAGGGGCACTCCTATAATTCACCCCTCCACTTT
CASSQEMEGHSYNSPLHF
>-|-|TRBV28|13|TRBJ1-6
TGTGCCAGCAAGGCAGGGGATAATTCACCCCTCCACTTT
CASKAGDNSPLHF
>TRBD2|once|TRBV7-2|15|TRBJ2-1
TGTGCCAGCAGCTTGGGACTAGTCGGGGGAAATGAGCAGTTCTTC
CASSLGLVGGNEQFF
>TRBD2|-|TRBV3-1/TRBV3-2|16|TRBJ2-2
TGTGCCAGCAGGGAAAGCGGGGGGGCCCGGACCGGGGAGCTGTTTTTT
CASRESGGARTGELFF
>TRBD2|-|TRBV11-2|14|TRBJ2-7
TGTGCCAGCAGCTTAGGAGCGGGGGGGCCCGAGCAGTACTTC
CASSLGAGGPEQYF
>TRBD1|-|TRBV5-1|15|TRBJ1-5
TGCGCCAGCAGCTATACAGGGGATATCAATCAGCCCCAGCATTTT
CASSYTGDINQPQHF
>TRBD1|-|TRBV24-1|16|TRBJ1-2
TGTGCCACCAGTGATTCCCGGACAGGGCCGTTATATGGCTACACCTTC
CATSDSRTGPLYGYTF